A single sample gave rise to the 16 T cell receptor beta chains below, sequenced in a study of blood T cell repertoires in COVID-19. Assay: immunoSEQ multiplex PCR; the TCRdb copy retains only in-frame clones and omits some. Of some 200,000 clones in the sample, approximately 90% were seen once. The source material was peripheral blood. The receptors stem from a man aged 18 to 30 with active or convalescent COVID-19.

The J gene is TRBJ1-1, the V gene TRBV30; TRBD1 is a possible D gene (5 bases). Per germline, CDR1 GTSNPN and CDR2 SVGIG (reference sequence). Trimming cost V 3 bases and J 5 bases, with 16 bases left between them. The CDR3 has 14 amino acids. The DNA for the CDR3 is TGTGCCTGGAGCGAACCCCGGGGGGTGACTGAAGCTTTCTTT. The encoded protein is CAWSEPRGVTEAFF. Together with reference TRBV30 and TRBJ1-1, the CDR3 gives the full variable domain: SQTIHQWPATLVQPVGSPLSLECTVEGTSNPNLYWYRQAAGRGLQLLFYSVGIGQISSEVPQNLSASRPQDRQFILSSKKLLLSDSGFYLCAWSEPRGVTEAFFGQGTRLTVV.

The chain uses TRBV18 and TRBJ1-4; D is ambiguous. The ends were cut back, 5 bases at V and 3 bases at J, with 4 bases in the middle. The length of the CDR3 is 12 residues. CDR1 and CDR2 from the germline V gene are KGHSH and LQKENI. This CDR3 is CASSGPNEKLFF. The CDR3 coding sequence is TGTGCCAGCTCAGGCCCTAATGAAAAACTGTTTTTT. The full variable domain, with the rest looked up from reference TRBV18 and TRBJ1-4, is NAGVMQNPRHLVRRRGQEARLRCSPMKGHSHVYWYRQLPEEGLKFMVYLQKENIIDESGMPKERFSAEFPKEGPSILRIQQVVRGDSAAYFCASSGPNEKLFFGSGTQLSVL.

This chain links TRBV18 with TRBJ1-1; D not certain. Trimming took off 2 bases at V and 0 bases at J, with 7 bases between the two ends. This CDR3 region has 14 residues. In germline, CDR1 is KGHSH, CDR2 LQKENI. The CDR3 DNA sequence: TGTGCCAGCTCACCAAACAGTTTGAACACTGAAGCTTTCTTT. Encoded protein: CASSPNSLNTEAFF.

The V call is TRBV4-2, the J call TRBJ1-2; possibly TRBD1 for D (5 bases). Trimming cost V 1 base and J 0 bases, with 6 bases left between them. Germline V CDR1 and CDR2: LGHNA, YNFKEQ. The CDR3 is 14 residues long. CDR3 nucleotides: TGTGCCAGCAGCCAAGCAGGGTCTAACTATGGCTACACCTTC. This codes for CASSQAGSNYGYTF.

The chain joins TRBV4-1 to TRBJ2-7; 8 bases are a match to TRBD1. Looked up from germline, CDR1 is MGHRA and CDR2 is YSYEKL. Trimming took 4 bases from V and 3 from J; bases not matched to a gene: 8. The CDR3 extends over 15 amino acids. The CDR3 nucleotides read TGCGCCAGCAGCCGTGGTGGGACAGGCGTCTACGAGCAGTACTTC. This sequence encodes CASSRGGTGVYEQYF.

This clone was observed a few times. The J gene is TRBJ1-5, the V gene TRBV19; D possibly corresponds to TRBD1 (6 bases). Between the trimmed V and J ends, which lost 5 bases and 4 bases, there was a span of 15 bases. In germline, CDR1 is LNHDA, CDR2 SQIVND (reference sequence). The CDR3 has 15 amino acids. In DNA form, the CDR3 reads TGTGCCAGTAGTGACCCAGGGGCCCTAAATCAGCCCCAGCATTTT. Amino acid sequence: CASSDPGALNQPQHF.

The J gene is TRBJ1-5, the V gene TRBV2, with D uncertain. Trimming removed 6 bases at V and 5 bases at J, with 17 bases between. Germline V gene sequence: CDR1 SNHLY, CDR2 FYNNEI. The CDR3 is made up of 15 amino acids. CDR3: CASSEVLRGDQPQHF. In DNA form, the CDR3 reads TGTGCCAGCAGCGAGGTCTTACGCGGGGATCAGCCCCAGCATTTT.

The chain combines TRBV7-2 with TRBJ1-5; the D gene is possibly TRBD1 (5 bases). Trimming took 1 base from V and 7 from J, leaving 17 bases between them. Germline values: CDR1 SGHTA, CDR2 FQGNSA. The CDR3 is 16 amino acids. The CDR3 is CASSLEFLRGGQPQHF. CDR3 sequence (DNA): TGTGCCAGCAGCTTAGAGTTTCTGAGGGGAGGACAGCCCCAGCATTTT. The full variable domain, with the rest looked up from reference TRBV7-2 and TRBJ1-5, is GAGVSQSPSNKVTEKGKDVELRCDPISGHTALYWYRQSLGQGLEFLIYFQGNSAPDKSGLPSDRFSAERTGGSVSTLTIQRTQQEDSAVYLCASSLEFLRGGQPQHFGDGTRLSIL.

V gene TRBV19 combines with J gene TRBJ1-5; TRBD1 matches at 7 bases. Germline CDR1 reads LNHDA; CDR2 reads SQIVND (reference sequence). J was trimmed by 4 bases and V by 5 bases; bases with no gene match: 8. This CDR3 is built from 15 residues. As DNA, the CDR3 is TGTGCCAGTAGTCCCGGGACAGTTGATAATCAGCCCCAGCATTTT. Translated: CASSPGTVDNQPQHF.

With regard to this clone: One junction end does not reproduce the germline sequence, and a read error may be involved. V and J are TRBV7-9 and TRBJ1-1; D is unresolved. Germline CDR1 SEHNR, CDR2 FQNEAQ (reference sequence). This CDR3 region has 13 residues. This CDR3 is CASGLDRDTEAFF. CDR3 in DNA: TGTGCCAGCGGCTTAGATCGGGATACTGAAGCTTTCTTT.

The chain joins TRBV11-3 to TRBJ2-7; 7 bases map to TRBD2. V was clipped by 1 base and J by 3 bases; unmatched bases: 9. Germline values: CDR1 SGHNT, CDR2 YENEEA. CDR3 length: 16 amino acids. This CDR3 is CASSLGFGREVYEQYF. The CDR3 DNA reads as TGTGCCAGCAGCTTAGGATTCGGACGGGAGGTCTACGAGCAGTACTTC.

Turning to this clone: The same CDR3 also results from other DNA sequences found in this sample. CDR3 loop: CASRGVGQGHEQYF. The CDR3, as DNA: TGTGCCAGCAGAGGGGTGGGACAAGGCCACGAGCAGTACTTC. The chain joins TRBV6-5 to TRBJ2-7, with TRBD1 as a possible D gene (6 bases). The V gene's germline CDR1 is MNHEY and CDR2 SVGAGI. The CDR3 is 14 amino acids. Between the trimmed V and J ends, which lost 6 bases and 5 bases, there was a span of 17 bases.

The chain carries TRBV30 and TRBJ1-6, with D perhaps matching TRBD1 (6 bases). Germline loops: CDR1 GTSNPN, CDR2 SVGIG (reference sequence). The CDR3 is 15 amino acids. Trimming took 2 bases from V and 5 from J, leaving 13 bases between them. CDR3 region: CAWSPQGRDNSPLHF. In DNA, the CDR3 is TGTGCCTGGAGTCCTCAGGGGCGGGATAATTCACCCCTCCACTTT.

V is TRBV7-2 and J is TRBJ1-6; D perhaps matches TRBD1 (5 bases). Germline CDR1 is SGHTA and CDR2 is FQGNSA. This CDR3 has 15 residues. Trimming removed 1 base at V and 13 bases at J, with 17 bases between. CDR3 region: CASSLEVLGVSPLHF. CDR3 nucleotides: TGTGCCAGCAGCTTAGAAGTCTTAGGGGTGTCTCCCCTCCACTTT.

The rearrangement joins TRBV12-5 to TRBJ2-1; 8 bases are a match to TRBD2. The CDR3 totals 16 residues. The germline gives CDR1 LGHNT, CDR2 FRNRAP. The J segment lost 4 bases and the V segment lost 0 bases, leaving 5 bases of the junction unmatched. The DNA of the CDR3 is TGTGCTAGTGGTTTGGTAATAGCGGGGACTTACAATGAGCAGTTCTTC. Translating it yields CASGLVIAGTYNEQFF.

The genes are TRBV18 and TRBJ2-5; D is undetermined. Trimming pared 7 bases from V and 2 bases from J, leaving 11 bases between. The CDR3 extends over 13 amino acids. CDR1 KGHSH and CDR2 LQKENI come from the germline V gene. The CDR3 coding sequence is TGTGCCAGCTTCCCCACGAGACAAGAGACCCAGTACTTC. Translating gives CASFPTRQETQYF.